The present T cell receptor (beta chain) was sequenced within a study of blood T cell repertoires in COVID-19. Study-wide context: Some COVID-19 samples were acute and others convalescent; all came from the United States, Italy and Spain. Nucleic acid was either cDNA or gDNA, and it came from T cells, B-cell-depleted T cells, or PBMCs.

As handled by the study authors: Reference gene primer amplification yielded estimated nucleated cell counts. TCRdb's copy holds only in-frame clones and misses some; the assay was immunoSEQ multiplex PCR. V, J and clone size are taken as reported in that table, and D and trimming were inferred from the DNA itself. The sample has about 150,000 clones, 84% seen once. Germline V CDR1 and CDR2: SNHLY, FYNNEI. Losses at the gene ends were 4 bases for V and 6 bases for J; bases not matched to a gene: 6. This CDR3 has 14 amino acids. This chain links TRBV2 with TRBJ1-1; the match to TRBD1 covers 9 bases. The receptor was derived from a human donor in a cohort sampled during active COVID-19. What was sequenced was peripheral blood. The CDR3 is CASSAGQGLPEAFF. The CDR3 DNA reads TGTGCCAGCAGTGCCGGACAGGGGCTACCTGAAGCTTTCTTT.